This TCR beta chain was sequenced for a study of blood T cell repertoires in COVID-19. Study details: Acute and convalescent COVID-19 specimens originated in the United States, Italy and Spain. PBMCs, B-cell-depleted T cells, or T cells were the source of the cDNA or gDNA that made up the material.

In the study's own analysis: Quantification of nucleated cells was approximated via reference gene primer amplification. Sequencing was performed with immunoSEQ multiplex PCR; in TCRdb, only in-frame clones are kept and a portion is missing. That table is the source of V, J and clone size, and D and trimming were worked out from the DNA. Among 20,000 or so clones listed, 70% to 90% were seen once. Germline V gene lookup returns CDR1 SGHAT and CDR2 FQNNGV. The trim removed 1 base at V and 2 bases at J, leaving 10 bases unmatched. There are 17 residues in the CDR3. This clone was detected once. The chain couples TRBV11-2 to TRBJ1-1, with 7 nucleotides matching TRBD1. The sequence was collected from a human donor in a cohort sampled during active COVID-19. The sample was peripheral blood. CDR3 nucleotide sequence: TGTGCCAGCAGCTTAGCAAGAGGGGGCATCGTTAACACTGAAGCTTTCTTT. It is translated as CASSLARGGIVNTEAFF. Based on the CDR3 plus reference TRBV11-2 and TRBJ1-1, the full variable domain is EAGVAQSPRYKIIEKRQSVAFWCNPISGHATLYWYQQILGQGPKLLIQFQNNGVVDDSQLPKDRFSAERLKGVDSTLKIQPAKLEDSAVYLCASSLARGGIVNTEAFFGQGTRLTVV.